These T cell receptor beta chains were read from a single sample in a study of CD8+CD57+ T cells in acquired aplastic anemia. TCRdb fed the reads into MiXCR, producing one record per CDR3 protein. Among some 160,000 distinct CDR3 sequences listed, 47% were seen once. The sequenced sample consisted of sorted CD4+, CD8+, or CD8+CD57+ T cells (not recorded which) from PBMCs. These receptors all come from a human donor with aplastic anemia. Each CDR3 is given with its conserved first and last residue. Each record gives: CDR3 DNA, CDR3 protein, clone size, D gene, J gene, V gene. A D gene is named only where the DNA matches it firmly. Size tells how often a clone was seen (once, few, many) or the class of an expanded clone, and some rows leave it out.

TGCAGTGCTAGAAGTGGGACGTTCCTCCACTTT,CSARSGTFLHF,-,-,TRBJ1-6,TRBV20-1
TGTGCCACCAGTGATCCGACAGGGGGATACTATGGCTACACCTTC,CATSDPTGGYYGYTF,once,TRBD1,TRBJ1-2,TRBV24-1
TGTGCCAGCAGTAAAAGGGCTAACGAGCAGTACTTC,CASSKRANEQYF,once,-,TRBJ2-7,TRBV2
TGTGCCAGCAGTTTTTTCATAAGCAATCAGCCCCAGCATTTT,CASSFFISNQPQHF,many,-,TRBJ1-5,TRBV28
TGTGCCAGCAGTCCCGAGTGGGCCTCAGATACGCAGTATTTT,CASSPEWASDTQYF,-,-,TRBJ2-3,TRBV12-3/TRBV12-4
TGTGCCAGCAGTGATCACGGGACTAGCGGGGGGTCTAGTGACCACGAGCAGTACTTC,CASSDHGTSGGSSDHEQYF,-,TRBD2,TRBJ2-7,TRBV2
TGTGCCAGCAGCCAAGACTGGCTCCTGGGCACTGAAGCTTTCTTT,CASSQDWLLGTEAFF,-,-,TRBJ1-1,TRBV3-1
TGTGCCAGCAGTACCCCAACTAGTTCAGGGGGAGAGCAGTACTTC,CASSTPTSSGGEQYF,many,TRBD1,TRBJ2-7,TRBV27
TGTGCCAGCAGCTTAGTGGCCGATACGCAGTATTTT,CASSLVADTQYF,many,-,TRBJ2-3,TRBV7-2
TGCAGCGTTCAGAGGGGCCCCCAGACAGATACGCAGTATTTT,CSVQRGPQTDTQYF,many,-,TRBJ2-3,TRBV29-1
TGTGCCAGCAGTGCATTAGGAAGGGGCGGCTCGGGTGAAAAACTGTCTTTT,CASSALGRGGSGEKLSF,-,-,TRBJ1-4,TRBV25-1
TGTGCCAGCAGCGTAGGTCCCAATCAGCCCCAGCATTTT,CASSVGPNQPQHF,many,-,TRBJ1-5,TRBV9
TGTGCCAGTAGCGGTTGGAACACTGAAGCTTTCTTT,CASSGWNTEAFF,many,-,TRBJ1-1,TRBV12-3/TRBV12-4
TGCGCCAGCAGGGTAACGGGGGAAAACATTCAGTACTTC,CASRVTGENIQYF,many,-,TRBJ2-4,TRBV5-1
TGTGCCAGTAGTCCACAGGTCTCCTACGAGCAGTACTTC,CASSPQVSYEQYF,few,-,TRBJ2-7,TRBV19
TGTGCCAGCAGTGAAGAAGTGTCAGGGGGAAACACCATATATTTT,CASSEEVSGGNTIYF,-,-,TRBJ1-3,TRBV6-1
TGTGCCACCAGTGATTTGTCTAGCGGGAGATCGACAGATACGCAGTATTTT,CATSDLSSGRSTDTQYF,-,TRBD2,TRBJ2-3,TRBV24-1
TGTGCCAGTTGCGTGACAGGGGGCGGTCAGCCCCAGCATTTT,CASCVTGGGQPQHF,-,TRBD1,TRBJ1-5,TRBV19
TGTGCCAGCAGTATAGGTCCCGGGACAGTGAGCACTGAAGCTTTCTTT,CASSIGPGTVSTEAFF,few,TRBD1,TRBJ1-1,TRBV9
TGTGCCAGCAGCGCAGGACAGGGAGACTATGGCTACACCTTC,CASSAGQGDYGYTF,many,TRBD1,TRBJ1-2,TRBV5-6
TGCGCCAGCAGCTCTGGGACTAGCGGGAGGGGGGATACGCAGTATTTT,CASSSGTSGRGDTQYF,many,TRBD2,TRBJ2-3,TRBV5-1
TGTGCCATCAGTGAGTCAATAGGGACGCCCTACCCGGAGGATACGCAGTATTTT,CAISESIGTPYPEDTQYF,-,-,TRBJ2-3,TRBV10-3
TGCAGTGCTAGCGGGCGGGGGAACACTGAAGCTTTCTTT,CSASGRGNTEAFF,-,-,TRBJ1-1,TRBV20-1
TGTGCCGGCAGTTACTCCCGACAGGGGGGCACTGAAGCTTTCTTT,CAGSYSRQGGTEAFF,-,TRBD1,TRBJ1-1,TRBV6-5
TGTGCCAGCAGCTCCGGACTCGGCATAAGCACAGATACGCAGTATTTT,CASSSGLGISTDTQYF,many,-,TRBJ2-3,TRBV11-2
TGTGCTAGTGGCCGGGGACTAGCGTCGGGAAATGAGCAGTTCTTC,CASGRGLASGNEQFF,-,TRBD2,TRBJ2-1,TRBV12-5
TGCAGCGTTGGGGACAGGCGAGGTCAAGAGACCCAGTACTTC,CSVGDRRGQETQYF,-,TRBD1,TRBJ2-5,TRBV29-1
TGCAGTGCTAGAGTCCCTAGCGGGAGGGCCAGAGAGACCCAGTACTTC,CSARVPSGRARETQYF,many,TRBD2,TRBJ2-5,TRBV20-1
TGTGCCAGCAGCCAAAGAACGGGTGTAAATTTGTTTTTT,CASSQRTGVNLFF,many,-,TRBJ1-4,TRBV7-2
TGCAGTGCCGACCCCCATGAAGAGACCCAGTACTTC,CSADPHEETQYF,many,-,TRBJ2-5,TRBV20-1
TGTGCCAGCAGTTTCACTAATTCACCCCTCCACTTT,CASSFTNSPLHF,-,-,TRBJ1-6,TRBV12-3/TRBV12-4
TGTGCCAGCAGCCAAGATTCGGCGGGGAGCACCGGGGAGCTGTTTTTT,CASSQDSAGSTGELFF,-,-,TRBJ2-2,TRBV4-2
TGTGCCAGCAGCCTAGGGCTCGGAACAACTAATGAAAAACTGTTTTTT,CASSLGLGTTNEKLFF,many,-,TRBJ1-4,TRBV7-9
TGTGCCAGCAGTTTAAAGGCAGGCAATCAGCCCCAGCATTTT,CASSLKAGNQPQHF,-,-,TRBJ1-5,TRBV27
TGTGCCAGCAGTGATGTAGCCTACGAGCAGTACTTC,CASSDVAYEQYF,-,-,TRBJ2-7,TRBV25-1
TGTGCCACCAGTGCTAGCGGGAGGGAGACCCAGTACTTC,CATSASGRETQYF,few,TRBD2,TRBJ2-5,TRBV24-1
TGCAGCGTCAGGGACACTTCGACGGATGAAAAACTGTTTTTT,CSVRDTSTDEKLFF,-,-,TRBJ1-4,TRBV29-1
TGCAGCGCTGAGGGACTAGCGGGGGCCAAAGCCTACAATGAGCAGTTCTTC,CSAEGLAGAKAYNEQFF,once,TRBD2,TRBJ2-1,TRBV29-1
TGCAGTGCTTGTTGCGGTAGCGACTACGAGCAGTACTTC,CSACCGSDYEQYF,many,-,TRBJ2-7,TRBV20-1
TGTGCCAGCAGTCAGACTAGCGGGACCTACGAGCAGTACTTC,CASSQTSGTYEQYF,many,TRBD2,TRBJ2-7,TRBV6-1
TGTGCCAGCCGGGACGGTTACAATGAGCAGTTCTTC,CASRDGYNEQFF,-,-,TRBJ2-1,TRBV2
TGTGCCATCAGCCCTAAGGAACAGGGAAACACCATATATTTT,CAISPKEQGNTIYF,-,-,TRBJ1-3,TRBV10-3
TGTGCCATCAAGGACGGAGCAACCGGGACAGGTGGTTCACCCCTTCACTTT,CAIKDGATGTGGSPLHF,once,TRBD1,TRBJ1-6,TRBV10-3